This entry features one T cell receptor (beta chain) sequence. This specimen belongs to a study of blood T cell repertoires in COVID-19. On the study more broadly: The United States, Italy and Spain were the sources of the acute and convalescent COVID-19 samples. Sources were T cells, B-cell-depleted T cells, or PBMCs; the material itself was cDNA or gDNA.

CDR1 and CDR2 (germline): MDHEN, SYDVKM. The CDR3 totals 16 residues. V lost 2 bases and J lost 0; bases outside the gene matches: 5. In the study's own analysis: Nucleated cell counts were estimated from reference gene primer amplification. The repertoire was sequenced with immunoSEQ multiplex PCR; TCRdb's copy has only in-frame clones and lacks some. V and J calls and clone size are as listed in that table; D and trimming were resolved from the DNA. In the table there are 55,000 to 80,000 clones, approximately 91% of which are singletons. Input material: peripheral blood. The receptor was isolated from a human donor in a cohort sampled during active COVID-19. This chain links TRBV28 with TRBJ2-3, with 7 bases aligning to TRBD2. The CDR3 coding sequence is TGTGCCAGCAGTTTAGTAGGACTAGGTAGCACAGATACGCAGTATTTT. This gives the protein CASSLVGLGSTDTQYF.